This T cell receptor (beta chain) was found in a study of stem cell transplantation in POMP-related autoinflammatory disease. Study-level information: The study hypothesized thymoproteasome defects skew the TRB repertoire via impaired CD8+ selection. CD8+ T cells were low and CD4+ cells naive-skewed before transplant.

In the case of this clone: What it recognizes is unknown.

Whole-study findings and limits: A trend toward lower repertoire diversity and greater clonality appeared in every analyzed T-cell subset of PRAID patients. In PRAID patients, the number of distinct TRB V-J gene pairings was restricted.

Produced via immunoSEQ multiplex PCR; TCRdb's table is partial and in-frame only. The sample lists about 9,200 clones, 90% to 95% occurring once. This receptor was identified in a human donor with POMP-related autoinflammation and immune dysregulation (PRAID). The starting material was CD8+ T cells from PBMCs, obtained before stem cell transplantation.

CDR3 amino acids: CASSPTLAGEVENEQFF. The CDR3 bases are TGTGCCAGCAGCCCGACGCTAGCGGGAGAAGTTGAAAATGAGCAGTTCTTC. V usage is TRBV11-2 and J usage is TRBJ2-1; TRBD2 aligns across 10 bases. V gave up 5 bases and J gave up 7 bases; unmatched junction bases: 14. The CDR3 totals 17 residues. Germline CDR1 SGHAT, CDR2 FQNNGV.